Below, one TCR beta chain is given with its context. Per the study methods: Cell counts per sample came from amplifying reference gene primers. Profiling relied on immunoSEQ multiplex PCR, and the TCRdb table lists in-frame clones only, not all of them. V, J and clone size are taken as reported in that table, and D and trimming were inferred from the DNA itself. The sample has about 140,000 clones, about nine tenths seen once; the top ten hold 11%. The sample comes from a study of blood T cell repertoires in COVID-19. In the study overall: PBMCs, B-cell-depleted T cells, or T cells provided the cDNA or gDNA that made up the material.

Germline V CDR1 and CDR2: SEHNR, FQNEAQ (reference sequence). The CDR3 covers 14 residues. With V trimmed by 5 bases and J by 1 base, 4 bases remained unmatched. The specimen sequenced was peripheral blood. This chain connects TRBV7-9 to TRBJ1-1, with 7 positions matching TRBD1. The sequence was obtained from an elderly woman with acute or convalescent COVID-19. The chain's CDR3 is CASSTGQPNTEAFF. The CDR3 DNA reads as TGTGCCAGCAGCACGGGACAGCCGAACACTGAAGCTTTCTTT.